This TCR beta chain was captured in a study of CD8 T cells in ankylosing spondylitis. Notes on this clonotype: As yet, its antigen is unknown.

Study-wide findings and caveats: Previous work reported some of these motif variants in the synovial fluid and blood of reactive arthritis. Disease-linked clones were reportedly significantly enriched in matched ankylosing spondylitis synovial fluid. One TCR beta motif, made up of several highly homologous variants, appeared characteristic of ankylosing spondylitis blood.

From the 5' RACE reads, TCRdb called clonotypes with MiXCR, one entry per CDR3 protein. The data contain about 200,000 distinct CDR3 sequences, around 25% of them singletons. V was clipped by 6 bases and J by 6 bases; unmatched bases: 0. Germline V gene sequence: CDR1 MNHNS, CDR2 SASEGT. This CDR3 contains 14 residues. This TCR came from a male donor with ankylosing spondylitis or in good health (not recorded which). The rearrangement uses TRBV6-1 and TRBJ2-3; 16 nucleotides match TRBD2. Sequencing was carried out using blood, either unsorted or a sorted T cell fraction (not recorded which). CDR3 protein: CASRGLAGGDTQYF. The CDR3 nucleotides read TGTGCCAGCAGGGGACTAGCGGGAGGGGATACGCAGTATTTT.